Listed here is a single T cell receptor beta chain. Its target is not known. Germline trimming cut 3 bases from V and 2 bases from J; bases unmatched to any gene: 10. This CDR3 spans 16 amino acids. The germline CDR1 and CDR2 sequences are DFQATT and SNEGSKA (reference sequence). As the method for making TCR beta libraries, quantitative 5'-RACE with molecular barcodes was used. TCRdb ran MiXCR on the 5' RACE reads and lists one entry per CDR3 protein. The sample contains over 400,000 distinct CDR3 sequences, 20% to 30% of which appear only once. The sample is drawn from a study of CD8 T cells in ankylosing spondylitis. Whole-study findings and limits: One TCR beta motif, made up of roughly eight highly homologous variants, appeared characteristic of ankylosing spondylitis blood. Disease-linked clones reportedly showed significant enrichment in matched ankylosing spondylitis synovial fluid. CD8+ disease-linked clones were present at relatively low frequencies in blood.

V gene TRBV20-1 combines with J gene TRBJ2-1, with TRBD2 matching 7 bases. The sequencing sample was made of blood, either unsorted or a sorted T cell fraction (not recorded which). The TCR originated in a male donor with ankylosing spondylitis. CDR3: CSARIGRTRTYNEQFF. CDR3 DNA sequence: TGCAGTGCTAGGATCGGAAGGACTAGAACCTACAATGAGCAGTTCTTC.